Given below is one TCR beta chain in context. Its antigen remains undetermined. Base qualities are not recorded, but no much larger clone differs from it by a single base. Library prep was done by UMI-ligation and nested PCR. The beta constant-region primer consisted of an equimolar mixture of two oligonucleotides that together covered TRBC1 and TRBC2. The ligated cDNA went through four rounds of PCR with nested alpha and beta constant-region primers together with the SP2 primer. T4 RNA ligase 1 ligated a single-stranded oligonucleotide carrying the SP2 primer and a 12-nucleotide UMI to the cDNA 3' end. Incubation of the ligation reaction was carried out at 16 degrees C for roughly 19-25 hours. PCR2 was typically run as a SYBR Green qPCR and stopped at a predetermined threshold to prevent over-amplification. Every purification after the first one was done using Agencourt AMPure XP magnetic beads. Library amounts were measured by Qubit and library quality was assessed on a TapeStation, where the main peak was expected at around 650 bp. Sequencing of the pooled libraries was done on an Illumina MiSeq using v2 2x251 paired-end kits, which typically yielded roughly 0.95-2.3 million reads per sample. Each sample's library went into the pool at around 4 nM, and roughly 5-7.5% PhiX was added to help with cluster recognition. In the authors' own workflow: Using tag matching that tolerated one base-pair mismatch, Decombinator assigned V and J genes to FASTQ reads that had been processed by Demultiplexor. Collapsinator relied on UMIs to fix sequencing errors as well as frequency errors caused by PCR heterogeneity. TCRs were translated and CDR3s were extracted from the conserved cysteine to the FGXG phenylalanine by CDR3Translator, with non-productive sequences being flagged. Gini, Shannon entropy and inverse Simpson indices were computed after subsampling the repertoires to the same number of UMI-defined TCRs. Within the linear range, a power law was fitted by maximum likelihood to the distributions of clonotype abundance. Similar UMI counts, unique TCR numbers and clonal distributions were obtained with the pipeline and with MIGEC on one naive CD8 sample. A set of several thousand CMV-associated CDR3 sequences, compiled from VDJdb and a published dataset, was used to search the repertoires. TCRdb reworked the public reads: Q25 trimming with fastp, MiXCR clone assembly, productive beta chains retained. Each CDR3 protein gets just one entry, which takes the most common genes and DNA from the rows behind it. The V and J calls and clone size are TCRdb's, not the authors'. A total of some 31,000 distinct CDR3 sequences appear in this sample, 15% to 20% of them only once. The top ten constitute less than 3.5% of the sample.

This entry belongs to a study of naive and memory T cell subsets listed by TCRdb under 2017. About the investigation overall: An open-source, UMI-based TCR alpha and beta sequencing pipeline was applied to sorted naive and memory peripheral blood T cell subsets. The results of the functional CMV T cell responses matched the IgG serology results in every case. RNA was DNase-treated and reverse transcribed with TCR constant-region primers, mostly using SuperScript III. Findings and caveats that apply to the study as a whole: Each clonotype was defined as a single alpha or beta chain sequence rather than as a paired alpha/beta receptor. The repertoire findings for the naive and memory subsets could not be validated against a ground truth, as none was available. In both CD4 and CD8 cells, a rise in Gini index and a fall in Shannon and inverse Simpson diversity were observed from naive through CM, EM and EMRA. TCR abundance followed a power law with an exponent that was different for naive and memory subsets but consistent across the three individuals. RNA-based TCR counts may be affected by expression changes linked to T cell activation and differentiation. After error correction, only a single occurrence was seen for over 85% of naive TCR sequences, so much steeper abundance distributions were produced than in memory subsets.

Separate amplification of TCR alpha and beta chain libraries was performed from the second PCR step onward. CMV status of each donor was established by measuring IFNgamma production from CD4+ T cells after fresh PBMCs were stimulated overnight with CMV viral lysate. CD4 T cells were positively selected with Miltenyi beads, followed by positive selection of CD8 T cells from the CD4-negative fraction. Cells were stained for CD3, CD4, CD8, CD45RA, CD27 and a live/dead dye and were sorted on a BD Aria II into four subsets based on CD45RA and CD27. Effector memory cells were sorted as CD45RA-CD27-, whereas EMRA cells were sorted as CD45RA+CD27-. A few healthy volunteers provided blood, and the blood of each volunteer was split into CD4 and CD8 T cells and then into four differentiation subsets. About 120 ml of peripheral blood was drawn per donor, and PBMC were isolated by Ficoll-Paque PLUS density-gradient centrifugation. Sorted cells were lysed in RLT buffer, and RNA was extracted with a Qiagen RNeasy kit and stored at -80°C.

V and J lose 1 base and 9 bases, and a span of 10 bases separates them. Inclusive of the bounding cysteine and phenylalanine, the CDR3 is 13 residues long. The read is trimmed to its CDR3 DNA, 39 bases read in frame from base 1. The germline V gene encodes CDR1 SGHAT and CDR2 FQNNGV. The material sequenced was effector memory CD4+ T cells from blood. Explained via the paper, the cell subset or site label denotes: effector memory, CD45RA- CD27-. This receptor was obtained from a human donor in good health. This chain is built from TRBV11-2 and TRBJ1-5; the best D guess is TRBD1, with 6 bases matching. The CDR3 protein is CASSLATGMPQHF. The bases read TGTGCCAGCAGCTTAGCAACAGGGATGCCCCAGCATTTT. Full variable domain (CDR3 extended with the reference TRBV11-2 and TRBJ1-5 proteins): EAGVAQSPRYKIIEKRQSVAFWCNPISGHATLYWYQQILGQGPKLLIQFQNNGVVDDSQLPKDRFSAERLKGVDSTLKIQPAKLEDSAVYLCASSLATGMPQHFGDGTRLSIL.